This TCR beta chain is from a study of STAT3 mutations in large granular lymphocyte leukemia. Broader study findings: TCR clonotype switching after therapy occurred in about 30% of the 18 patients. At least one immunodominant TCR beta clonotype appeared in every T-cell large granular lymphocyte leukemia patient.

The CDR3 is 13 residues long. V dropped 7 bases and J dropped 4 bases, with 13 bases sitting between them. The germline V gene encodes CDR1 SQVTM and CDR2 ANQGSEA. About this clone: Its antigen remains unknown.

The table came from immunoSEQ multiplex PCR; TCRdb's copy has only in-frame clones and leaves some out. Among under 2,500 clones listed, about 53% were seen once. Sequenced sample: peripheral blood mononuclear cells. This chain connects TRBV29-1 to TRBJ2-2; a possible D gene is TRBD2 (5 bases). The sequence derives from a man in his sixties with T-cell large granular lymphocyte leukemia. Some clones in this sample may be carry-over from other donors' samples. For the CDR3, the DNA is TGCAGCGCCGGGGAAGGCCGCACCGGGGAGCTGTTTTTT. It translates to CSAGEGRTGELFF.